What follows are 20 T cell receptor beta chains derived from one specimen sequenced in a study of blood T cell repertoires in COVID-19. Data came from immunoSEQ multiplex PCR; TCRdb stores just in-frame clones and leaves some out. The sample lists some 150,000 clones, approximately 73% occurring once. Material: peripheral blood. All receptors come from a man in his sixties with acute or convalescent COVID-19.

The V gene is TRBV28, the J gene TRBJ1-3, with D possibly matching TRBD1 (5 bases). Germline CDR1 is MDHEN and CDR2 is SYDVKM. The CDR3 runs 17 residues. V was clipped by 6 bases and J by 0 bases, with 18 bases between them. The CDR3 reads CASSHWAGLDSGNTIYF. For the CDR3, the DNA is TGTGCCAGCAGCCATTGGGCAGGGCTCGACTCTGGAAACACCATATATTTT.

The rearrangement uses TRBV28 and TRBJ1-2; possible D gene TRBD1, 5 bases. V lost 4 bases to trimming and J lost 3 bases, with 6 bases between them. The CDR3 totals 12 residues. The V gene's germline CDR1 is MDHEN and CDR2 SYDVKM. DNA for the CDR3: TGTGCCAGCAGTTCCAGGGACTATGGCTACACCTTC. This gives the protein CASSSRDYGYTF.

In nucleotides, the CDR3 is TGCGCCAGCAGCCAAGGGGCTAGCGGGAGGAATGAGCAGTTCTTC. Translating it yields CASSQGASGRNEQFF. The gene calls are TRBV4-1 and TRBJ2-1; 11 bases fit TRBD2. CDR1 is MGHRA, CDR2 YSYEKL, per germline. This CDR3 has 15 residues. J gave up 7 bases and V 1 base, and 3 bases lay outside the gene matches.

This clone has a handful of counts. The chain carries TRBV28 and TRBJ1-3, with a tentative D call TRBD1 (6 bases). Germline CDR1 is MDHEN and CDR2 is SYDVKM. This CDR3 is built from 17 residues. With 6 bases removed from V and 1 base from J, the gap between germline ends came to 19 bases. CDR3 in amino acids: CASSLPVQGASGNTIYF. The CDR3 coding sequence is TGTGCCAGCAGCCTCCCGGTACAGGGCGCTTCTGGAAACACCATATATTTT.

The V and J genes are TRBV29-1 and TRBJ2-2; D perhaps matches TRBD1 (6 bases). The CDR3 length is 13 residues. The germline V gene has CDR1 SQVTM and CDR2 ANQGSEA. V lost 0 bases and J 8 bases, leaving 10 bases between the germline ends. The chain's CDR3 is CSVEEQQGGELFF. The DNA for the CDR3 is TGCAGCGTTGAAGAACAACAGGGAGGGGAGCTGTTTTTT.

The genes are TRBV10-3 and TRBJ2-5; D perhaps matches TRBD2 (6 bases). The V gene lost 3 bases and the J gene lost 6 bases, with 17 bases spanning the gap. The CDR3 runs to 15 residues. Germline CDR1 ENHRY, CDR2 SYGVKD. The CDR3 spells CAISDNKGTSKTQYF. The CDR3 bases are TGTGCCATCAGTGATAACAAGGGAACTAGCAAGACCCAGTACTTC.

The rearrangement joins TRBV18 to TRBJ2-1, with D perhaps matching TRBD1 (6 bases). The germline V and J ends were trimmed by 3 bases and 5 bases, with 11 bases remaining between them. The CDR3 is 14 residues long. The germline gives CDR1 KGHSH, CDR2 LQKENI. CDR3 protein: CASSPGQTNNEQFF. The CDR3 DNA follows: TGTGCCAGCTCACCGGGACAAACAAACAATGAGCAGTTCTTC.

The rearrangement joins TRBV9 to TRBJ2-1, with 10 bases aligning to TRBD1. J lost 8 bases, V lost 0 bases, and 8 bases had no gene match. Per the germline V gene, CDR1 is SGDLS and CDR2 is YYNGEE. The CDR3 has 16 residues. This chain's CDR3 is CASSVAPGQGKDEQFF. The DNA for the CDR3 is TGTGCCAGCAGCGTAGCTCCGGGACAGGGGAAAGATGAGCAGTTCTTC.

The chain uses TRBV19 and TRBJ2-5; 10 bases are shared with TRBD1. CDR3 length equals 15 residues. V shed 7 bases, J shed 3 bases, and the junction held 8 bases outside the gene matches. The germline CDR1 and CDR2 sequences are LNHDA and SQIVND (reference sequence). The CDR3: CASKGTGDWEETQYF. In DNA, the CDR3 is TGTGCCAGTAAGGGGACAGGGGATTGGGAAGAGACCCAGTACTTC. The full variable domain, rest sourced from reference TRBV19 and TRBJ2-5, is DGGITQSPKYLFRKEGQNVTLSCEQNLNHDAMYWYRQDPGQGLRLIYYSQIVNDFQKGDIAEGYSVSREKKESFPLTVTSAQKNPTAFYLCASKGTGDWEETQYFGPGTRLLVL.

This clone is medium-sized by share. This sequence joins TRBV19 and TRBJ2-3, with D possibly TRBD2 on 6 matching bases. Trimming took 3 bases from V and 0 from J, leaving 7 bases between them. This CDR3 has 14 residues. CDR1 LNHDA and CDR2 SQIVND come from the germline V gene (reference sequence). Here the CDR3 DNA reads TGTGCCAGTAGTATGGGACTTAGCACAGATACGCAGTATTTT. Encoded protein: CASSMGLSTDTQYF. Using reference TRBV19 and TRBJ2-3 for the parts outside the CDR3, the full variable domain is DGGITQSPKYLFRKEGQNVTLSCEQNLNHDAMYWYRQDPGQGLRLIYYSQIVNDFQKGDIAEGYSVSREKKESFPLTVTSAQKNPTAFYLCASSMGLSTDTQYFGPGTRLTVL.

The gene calls are TRBV25-1 and TRBJ2-3; D not certain. V gave up 3 bases and J gave up 2 bases, with 21 bases separating them. The CDR3 covers 18 residues. CDR1 is MGHDK and CDR2 is SYGVNS in the germline V gene. CDR3 bases: TGTGCCAGCAGTGACTCCACCCCGATCGGTTTCCTCACAGATACGCAGTATTTT. It specifies CASSDSTPIGFLTDTQYF.

V is TRBV3-1 (or the pseudogene TRBV3-2) and J is TRBJ1-2, with D perhaps TRBD1 (6 bases). This CDR3 is built from 14 residues. V lost 2 bases, J lost 4 bases, and 11 bases lay in between. In germline, CDR1 is LGHDT, CDR2 YNNKEL (reference sequence). The CDR3 bases are TGTGCCAGCAGCCAACGGGACACAATCTATGGCTACACCTTC. Translated: CASSQRDTIYGYTF.

This chain uses TRBV3-1 (or the pseudogene TRBV3-2) with TRBJ2-1; tentatively, D is TRBD2 (6 bases). Germline-derived CDR1 and CDR2 are LGHDT and YNNKEL (reference sequence). The CDR3 sequence is 14 residues long. Deletions cut 3 bases from V and 10 bases from J, with 16 bases between. DNA of the CDR3: TGTGCCAGCAGCCATCCAGGGTCGGGGGAGGAGCAGTTCTTC. Translation: CASSHPGSGEEQFF.

This rearrangement joins TRBV5-1 to TRBJ2-1; D is unresolved. Germline V gives CDR1 SGHRS, CDR2 YFSETQ. CDR3 length equals 14 residues. V lost 0 bases to trimming and J lost 3 bases, with 7 bases between them. The CDR3 region is CASSLGQNYNEQFF. CDR3 in DNA: TGCGCCAGCAGCTTGGGGCAAAACTACAATGAGCAGTTCTTC.

The chain combines TRBV27 with TRBJ2-3, with D possibly matching TRBD2 (5 bases). The length of the CDR3 is 14 residues. Trimming removed 3 bases from V and 2 bases from J, with 9 bases in between. Germline V gene sequence: CDR1 MNHEY, CDR2 SMNVEV (reference sequence). CDR3 loop: CASSLRRNTDTQYF. The CDR3 coding sequence is TGTGCCAGCAGTTTGAGGAGGAACACAGATACGCAGTATTTT.

This clone showed up just once. This chain joins TRBV19 and TRBJ2-7; maybe TRBD1 (5 bases). Germline values: CDR1 LNHDA, CDR2 SQIVND (reference sequence). The CDR3 runs 13 residues. Trimming cost V 5 bases and J 3 bases, with 11 bases left between them. DNA for the CDR3: TGTGCCAGTAGTGTTCAACAGGACTACGAGCAGTACTTC. Amino acid sequence: CASSVQQDYEQYF. Full variable domain (remainder filled in from reference TRBV19 and TRBJ2-7): DGGITQSPKYLFRKEGQNVTLSCEQNLNHDAMYWYRQDPGQGLRLIYYSQIVNDFQKGDIAEGYSVSREKKESFPLTVTSAQKNPTAFYLCASSVQQDYEQYFGPGTRLTVT.

The rearrangement uses TRBV28 and TRBJ1-6; no firm D call. The germline V gene encodes CDR1 MDHEN and CDR2 SYDVKM. The V end was cut by 3 bases, the J end by 10 bases, with 7 bases between. The CDR3 spans 12 residues. This CDR3 reads CASSLPVSPLHF. The CDR3 nucleotides are TGTGCCAGCAGTTTGCCGGTGTCACCCCTCCACTTT.

V gene TRBV21-1 combines with J gene TRBJ1-1; TRBD1, the D gene given by the table, was not confirmed from the DNA. TRBV21-1 is labeled a pseudogene. This CDR3 has 17 amino acids. The CDR3 DNA reads as TGTGCCAGCAGCCCAACTCCAAAACAGGGCTGGAACACTGAAGCTTTCTTT. Translated: CASSPTPKQGWNTEAFF.

The chain couples TRBV24-1 to TRBJ2-3; D is unclear. V gave up 4 bases and J gave up 4 bases, with 11 bases separating them. The CDR3 has 14 residues. CDR1 and CDR2 from the germline V gene are KGHDR and SFDVKD. As DNA, the CDR3 is TGTGCCACCAGTGACTTACGGGTCGCAGATACGCAGTATTTT. As protein: CATSDLRVADTQYF.

This clone was seen a handful of times. This rearrangement joins TRBV6-4 to TRBJ1-2; 12 nucleotides align to TRBD1. In germline, CDR1 is MRHNA, CDR2 SNTAGT. Trimming at V came to 6 bases and at J to 3 bases, leaving 5 bases not matched to a gene. The CDR3 consists of 15 residues. This CDR3 reads CASRLRDRGHYGYTF. DNA for the CDR3: TGTGCCAGCAGACTGCGGGACAGGGGGCACTATGGCTACACCTTC.